This T cell receptor (beta chain) was sequenced during a study of technical replicates of blood from a few donors (dated by TCRdb to 2017 to 2019). The library came from the immunoSEQ multiplex PCR assay. TCRdb retrieved this table from immuneACCESS and kept in-frame rearrangements only. Not all clones are present; in checked studies, unresolved V genes account for under half, and no reason is known for the remainder. The sample contains about 79,000 clones, 75% to 95% of them found a single time. The leading ten clones occupy over 0.35% of the sample. Remarks on this clone: No cognate antigen has been identified for it. Within one base of it there is no much larger clone, and no base qualities were kept.

CDR3 length: 16 amino acids, cysteine to phenylalanine. Only CDR3 DNA is held: 48 bases, read in frame from base 1. Trimming accounts for 11 bases at V and 4 bases at J, while the number of junction bases matched to no gene is 19. Sequencing used T cells isolated from PBMCs. The V and J genes are TRBV23-1 and TRBJ1-2; TRBD1 matches 7 bases in the middle. TRBV23-1 is an open reading frame, and its role is uncertain. The clonotype was recovered from a human donor in good health. Some clones in this sample may be carry-over from other donors' samples. The nucleotide sequence reads TGCGCCCATCCCACCGGGACAGCTACTTCCATCTATGGCTACACCTTC. Protein translation: CAHPTGTATSIYGYTF.